This is a list of T cell receptor beta chains from one sample in a study of radiotherapy plus CTLA-4 blockade in lung cancer. Sequencing used immunoSEQ multiplex PCR; TCRdb keeps in-frame clones, though not all of them. The sample has roughly 97,000 clones, approximately 74% seen once; the top ten hold 2.8%. Material: peripheral blood, obtained from a patient treated with radiotherapy plus ipilimumab. The source is a human donor with non-small cell lung cancer who had a partial response to radiotherapy plus ipilimumab. Some clones in this sample may be carry-over from other donors' samples. CDR3s leave out the opening cysteine and the closing phenylalanine or tryptophan. A D gene is named only where the DNA matches it firmly.

TRBD1,TRBV15,TRBJ1-3,ATSRGVDRGGGNTIY
TRBD2,TRBV29-1,TRBJ2-7,SVVAGAYEQY
TRBD2,TRBV4-1,TRBJ2-1,ASSQTAGLSSYNEQF
TRBD1,TRBV6-6,TRBJ1-2,ASSYPTGDYGYT
NA,TRBV7-9,TRBJ1-4,ASSLAPRSDTNEKLF
TRBD1,TRBV9,TRBJ2-7,ASSPRWDSSYEQY
NA,TRBV15,TRBJ1-2,ATSPRRQDYGYT
NA,TRBV19,TRBJ2-1,ASSRGLRSSYNEQF
NA,TRBV6-1,TRBJ2-5,ASSWQGVQETQY
TRBD1,TRBV7-9,TRBJ1-2,ASRPLEGATYGYT
NA,TRBV7-6,TRBJ1-4,ASSLQAGANEKLF